This T cell receptor (beta chain) is from a study of OX40 agonist ivuxolimab in advanced cancers. Regarding the study as a whole: Expanded clones were, on average, more numerous in CD8+ T cells than in CD4+.

V was shortened by 5 bases and J by 1 base, with 12 bases between the two germline ends. This CDR3 comprises 13 residues. Germline V CDR1 and CDR2: SQVTM, ANQGSEA. TCRdb's table, derived via immunoSEQ multiplex PCR, lists solely in-frame clones and lacks some. The repertoire holds tens of thousands of clones, approximately 84% seen once, with 1.5% to 2.5% in the top ten. Comment on this clone: Its antigen is undetermined.

Any history of autoimmune disease or systemic immunosuppression disqualified patients. The clonotype comes from an adult with an advanced solid tumor such as melanoma, head and neck, liver or kidney cancer. V is TRBV29-1 and J is TRBJ2-7; maybe TRBD2 (6 bases). The sample was CD4+ or CD8+ T cells sorted from blood, taken in a trial of the OX40 agonist ivuxolimab. CDR3 amino acids: CSVWDSRSYEQYF. Here the CDR3 DNA reads TGCAGCGTTTGGGACTCTCGATCCTACGAGCAGTACTTC.